What follows are 5 T cell receptor beta chains derived from one specimen sequenced in a study of blood T cell repertoires in COVID-19. The protocol was immunoSEQ multiplex PCR, while the TCRdb copy is restricted to in-frame clones and leaves out a portion. This sample yields 75,000 to 100,000 clones, of which 70% to 90% are seen a single time; around 7% belongs to the top ten. Sequencing was carried out using peripheral blood. The receptors come from a human donor with acute or convalescent COVID-19. The donor label of this sample is uncertain.

This rearrangement joins TRBV3-1 (or the pseudogene TRBV3-2) to TRBJ2-5; TRBD2 aligns across 10 bases. The CDR3 length is 15 residues. V gave up 1 base and J gave up 6 bases; unmatched junction bases: 5. CDR1 is LGHDT, CDR2 YNNKEL, per germline (reference sequence). The CDR3 loop is CASSQVSGGLQTQYF. For the CDR3, the DNA is TGTGCCAGCAGCCAAGTTAGCGGGGGGTTACAGACCCAGTACTTC.

V is TRBV12-3 or TRBV12-4 and J is TRBJ1-2; no reliable D call. CDR3 length: 11 amino acids. The V end was cut by 5 bases, the J end by 2 bases, with 3 bases between. The CDR3: CASSLNYGYTF. In DNA form, the CDR3 reads TGTGCCAGCAGTCTGAACTATGGCTACACCTTC.

J is TRBJ2-5 and V is TRBV5-1; 7 bases align to TRBD1. Germline-derived CDR1 and CDR2 are SGHRS and YFSETQ. The V gene end was trimmed by 7 bases and the J gene end by 1 base; junction bases not matched to a gene: 10. This CDR3 region has 15 residues. CDR3 residues: CASGQSGDSQETQYF. CDR3 DNA sequence: TGCGCCAGCGGTCAATCTGGGGACAGCCAAGAGACCCAGTACTTC.

The V gene is TRBV5-1, the J gene TRBJ1-1, with D maybe TRBD1 (5 bases). The germline V gene encodes CDR1 SGHRS and CDR2 YFSETQ. This CDR3 spans 16 amino acids. Between the trimmed V and J ends, which lost 4 bases and 4 bases, there was a span of 20 bases. The CDR3 DNA sequence: TGCGCCAGCAGCACGGGGGTTGGGCCTGGGGGCACTGAAGCTTTCTTT. It translates to CASSTGVGPGGTEAFF. The whole variable domain, filled in from reference TRBV5-1 and TRBJ1-1, reads KAGVTQTPRYLIKTRGQQVTLSCSPISGHRSVSWYQQTPGQGLQFLFEYFSETQRNKGNFPGRFSGRQFSNSRSEMNVSTLELGDSALYLCASSTGVGPGGTEAFFGQGTRLTVV.

This chain uses TRBV2 with TRBJ1-5; 7 positions agree with TRBD1. In germline, CDR1 is SNHLY, CDR2 FYNNEI. Trimming removed 6 bases from V and 4 bases from J; junction bases left unmatched: 9. The CDR3 is made up of 15 amino acids. The CDR3 DNA sequence: TGTGCCAGCAGACACAGGGGCGCCGTAAATCAGCCCCAGCATTTT. This gives the protein CASRHRGAVNQPQHF.